This is a list of T cell receptor beta chains from one sample in a study of cytomegalovirus exposure and HLA in healthy donors. Repertoires were generated with immunoSEQ multiplex PCR, while TCRdb's copy carries only in-frame clones and drops some. The data contain 68,000 or so clones, roughly 90% of them singletons. The sequenced sample was PBMCs. These receptors came from a woman between 18 and 29 years old in good health and CMV-seronegative. Both conserved end residues are part of each CDR3. A D gene is named only where the DNA matches it firmly. The size of a clone is reported for some rows only, either as once, few or many, or as a class for expanded clones.

CDR3nt	CDR3aa	j_gene	d_gene	v_gene	abundance
TGTGCCAGCAGGCCGGGACTCCTAAGCAATCAGCCCCAGCATTTT	CASRPGLLSNQPQHF	TRBJ1-5	-	TRBV6-1	once
TGCGCCAGCAGCTTTGGGACAGGGAGCACAGATACGCAGTATTTT	CASSFGTGSTDTQYF	TRBJ2-3	TRBD1	TRBV5-1	-
TGTGCCAGCAGTTTCGGAGGGCCCGGTGGCTACACCTTC	CASSFGGPGGYTF	TRBJ1-2	-	TRBV27	-
TGTGCCAGCAGTTTCATCGCGCCGGGTCAGCCCCAGCATTTT	CASSFIAPGQPQHF	TRBJ1-5	-	TRBV28	-
TGTGCCAGCAGCGGTATTAGGGGACAGGGGGGCTACGAGCAGTACTTC	CASSGIRGQGGYEQYF	TRBJ2-7	TRBD1	TRBV7-9	few
TGTGCCAGCAGCTCGGTGAGCAGGGATCACAATGAGCAGTTCTTC	CASSSVSRDHNEQFF	TRBJ2-1	-	TRBV7-9	-
TGTGCCAGTAGTTCACACTTCGACAGATATAGCAATCAGCCCCAGCATTTT	CASSSHFDRYSNQPQHF	TRBJ1-5	-	TRBV19	-
TGCGCCAGCAGCCAAGCCTCACTAGCGGGAGGACCCGATGAGCAGTTCTTC	CASSQASLAGGPDEQFF	TRBJ2-1	TRBD2	TRBV4-1	-
TGTGCCAGCAGTGAACTAGAGACCCAGTACTTC	CASSELETQYF	TRBJ2-5	-	TRBV6-1	once
TGTGCCAGCAGTGACCCGGGACAGGGGTTCTATGGCTACACCTTC	CASSDPGQGFYGYTF	TRBJ1-2	TRBD1	TRBV6-1	-
TGTGCCATCAGTGAGACCGGGACTAGCGACAATGAGCAGTTCTTC	CAISETGTSDNEQFF	TRBJ2-1	TRBD2	TRBV10-3	once
TGTGCCAGCAGCTTAGTAGTACAGGGGGCTGGCTACACCTTC	CASSLVVQGAGYTF	TRBJ1-2	TRBD1	TRBV11-2	-
TGTGCCTGGAGAAAGCCGACAGGGGGTCATGAAAAACTGTTTTTT	CAWRKPTGGHEKLFF	TRBJ1-4	TRBD1	TRBV30	-
TGTGCCAGCAGACCGGGATGGGGGGGGGCGCAGGCCACTGAGCAGTTCTTC	CASRPGWGGAQATEQFF	TRBJ2-1	-	TRBV28	-
TGTGCCAGTAGTGCGACACGGGAGACCCAGTACTTC	CASSATRETQYF	TRBJ2-5	-	TRBV19	-
TGTGCCTGGGGGCAGGCCAAAGAGACCCAGTACTTC	CAWGQAKETQYF	TRBJ2-5	-	TRBV30	-
TGTGCCAGCAGCCAGACATCTAGCAATCAGCCCCAGCATTTT	CASSQTSSNQPQHF	TRBJ1-5	-	TRBV7-8	many
TGTGCCAGCAGCCTTACTCAGCAGGGGACCTACGAGCAGTACTTC	CASSLTQQGTYEQYF	TRBJ2-7	-	TRBV7-9	-
TGTGCCAGCAGCACTTCTAGCGGCACAGATACGCAGTATTTT	CASSTSSGTDTQYF	TRBJ2-3	-	TRBV11-3	once
TGTGCCAGCAGCCAAGTCGGCCTCAGGGGGGCCTACGAGCAGTACTTC	CASSQVGLRGAYEQYF	TRBJ2-7	-	TRBV4-2	few
TGTGCCAGCAGCTTAGATCCTACCCTGCGGGCCACCGGGGAGCTGTTTTTT	CASSLDPTLRATGELFF	TRBJ2-2	-	TRBV7-2	once
TGTGCCAGCTCACTAAACCGGGGGGACACTGAAGCTTTCTTT	CASSLNRGDTEAFF	TRBJ1-1	-	TRBV18	once
TGTGCCAGCAGCTTGGTGGTTATTCTAGCGGGAGGATCAGATACGCAGTATTTT	CASSLVVILAGGSDTQYF	TRBJ2-3	TRBD2	TRBV5-8	once
TGTGCCAGCACATATCCTCCGGGCCAGGGGCCCTCCCTTAATCAGCCCCAGCATTTT	CASTYPPGQGPSLNQPQHF	TRBJ1-5	-	TRBV19	-
TGTGCCAGCAGTCAAGGACAGGGCTTATATTTAGCTGGCTACACCTTC	CASSQGQGLYLAGYTF	TRBJ1-2	TRBD1	TRBV6-1	-
TGTGCCTGGAGTCGGCAGGGGCGGACTGAAGCTTTCTTT	CAWSRQGRTEAFF	TRBJ1-1	-	TRBV30	-
TGTGCCAGTACTAGAATCGGGAGCACAGATACGCAGTATTTT	CASTRIGSTDTQYF	TRBJ2-3	-	TRBV19	-
TGTGCCAGCTCACCGATCGGGCAGGGGGGCGCCTACGAGCAGTACTTC	CASSPIGQGGAYEQYF	TRBJ2-7	-	TRBV18	-
TGTGCCAGCTCCCCGGACAGGAACCCCCTCTATGGCTACACCTTC	CASSPDRNPLYGYTF	TRBJ1-2	TRBD1	TRBV18	-
TGCGCCAGCAGCTTGGCTCCGGGAGGGCGTTATGTGACCCAGTACTTC	CASSLAPGGRYVTQYF	TRBJ2-5	TRBD2	TRBV5-1	-